This T cell receptor beta chain was captured by sequencing in a study of spatial heterogeneity in lung cancer. Trimming removed 6 bases from V and 3 bases from J; junction bases left unmatched: 5. This CDR3 is built from 14 residues. Germline V lookup: CDR1 MDHEN, CDR2 SYDVKM. This clonotype was counted many times. Its antigen is not known. The study tagged each TCR cDNA molecule with a unique molecular identifier. TCRdb re-called the 5' RACE reads through MiXCR, storing one row per CDR3 protein. This table has fewer than 4,500 distinct CDR3 sequences, approximately 6.1% appearing once. Points from the study as a whole: Intratumoral expanded alpha and beta TCR counts were found to track tumor mutation counts.

Time point indicated: sample taken at primary tumor resection. The roughly 68 donors had untreated early-stage non-small cell lung cancer. Sample: lung tumor tissue, taken at surgery. The rearrangement joins TRBV28 to TRBJ1-5; TRBD1 agrees at 7 bases. This TCR derives from a male donor with early-stage non-small cell lung cancer. The CDR3 loop is CASSDRAFNQPQHF. CDR3 coding DNA: TGTGCCAGCAGCGACAGGGCTTTCAATCAGCCCCAGCATTTT.